The 27 T cell receptor beta chains listed next were all sequenced from one sample in a study of cytomegalovirus exposure and HLA in healthy donors. The PCR ran on 60 Vbeta and 13 Jbeta primers. Profiling relied on immunoSEQ multiplex PCR, and the TCRdb table lists in-frame clones only, not all of them. Among about 95,000 clones listed, 65% to 80% were seen once. Specimen: PBMCs. These receptors came from a woman between 50 and 59 years old in good health and CMV-seropositive.

This chain joins TRBV1 and TRBJ1-5; TRBD1 was called by the table and not checked on the DNA. TRBV1 is flagged as a pseudogene. This CDR3 has 15 amino acids. The chain's CDR3 is CTSTPRDKGNQPQHF. CDR3 coding DNA: TGCACCAGCACCCCCCGGGACAAGGGCAATCAGCCCCAGCATTTT.

The chain joins TRBV29-1 to TRBJ2-5; perhaps TRBD2 as D (5 bases). Looked up from germline, CDR1 is SQVTM and CDR2 is ANQGSEA. The CDR3 loop spans 12 amino acids. V lost 7 bases and J 1 base, leaving 10 bases between the germline ends. CDR3 amino acids: CSARRVQETQYF. DNA of the CDR3: TGCAGCGCTAGGCGGGTCCAAGAGACCCAGTACTTC.

V and J are TRBV6-5 and TRBJ1-4, with TRBD1 matching over 8 bases. The V and J ends lost 6 bases and 2 bases, in that order; junction bases with no gene match: 5. The CDR3 loop spans 15 amino acids. Germline V gene lookup returns CDR1 MNHEY and CDR2 SVGAGI. DNA of the CDR3: TGTGCCAGCAGACACTCAGGGGGCACTAATGAAAAACTGTTTTTT. Translated: CASRHSGGTNEKLFF.

This clone was observed a handful of times. The chain has TRBV25-1 and TRBJ2-1; TRBD2 aligns across 10 bases. The trim removed 4 bases at V and 7 bases at J, leaving 7 bases unmatched. Germline V CDR1 and CDR2: MGHDK, SYGVNS. The CDR3 is 15 residues long. CDR3 protein: CASSAFLSGRNEQFF. For the CDR3, the DNA is TGTGCCAGCAGTGCTTTCCTTAGCGGGAGGAATGAGCAGTTCTTC.

V gene TRBV7-3 combines with J gene TRBJ2-1; D possibly corresponds to TRBD2 (6 bases). CDR3 length: 14 amino acids. In germline, CDR1 is SGHTA, CDR2 FQGTGA. Trimming took off 6 bases at V and 5 bases at J, with 14 bases between the two ends. The CDR3 nucleotides read TGTGCCAGCAGTCGGACTACGAATAACAATGAGCAGTTCTTC. It specifies CASSRTTNNNEQFF.

This chain connects TRBV29-1 to TRBJ2-2; D might be TRBD1 (6 bases). Germline CDR1 and CDR2: SQVTM and ANQGSEA. This CDR3 comprises 14 residues. The V end lost 2 bases, the J end lost 0 bases, and 7 bases lay between the germline ends. CDR3 in DNA: TGCAGCGTTGAAAAGGGGGCGAACACCGGGGAGCTGTTTTTT. Protein sequence: CSVEKGANTGELFF.

This clone was observed a single time. The J gene is TRBJ2-3, the V gene TRBV19; D gene unclear. This CDR3 region has 12 residues. The germline V gene has CDR1 LNHDA and CDR2 SQIVND (reference sequence). The V gene lost 6 bases and the J gene lost 4 bases, with 8 bases spanning the gap. The CDR3 region is CASSYFADTQYF. CDR3 sequence (DNA): TGTGCCAGTAGCTACTTCGCAGATACGCAGTATTTT. Filled out from reference TRBV19 and TRBJ2-3, the complete variable domain reads DGGITQSPKYLFRKEGQNVTLSCEQNLNHDAMYWYRQDPGQGLRLIYYSQIVNDFQKGDIAEGYSVSREKKESFPLTVTSAQKNPTAFYLCASSYFADTQYFGPGTRLTVL.

V and J are TRBV19 and TRBJ1-4; D ambiguous. CDR3 length: 14 residues. Per germline, CDR1 LNHDA and CDR2 SQIVND (reference sequence). The V end was cut by 5 bases, the J end by 7 bases, with 14 bases between. CDR3 DNA: TGTGCCAGTAGTCCCCGAGAGGGCGGTGAAAAACTGTTTTTT. Translating it yields CASSPREGGEKLFF.

CDR3 protein: CATSQLGYNEQFF. The CDR3 DNA is TGTGCCACCAGCCAACTCGGGTACAATGAGCAGTTCTTC. The chain couples TRBV15 to TRBJ2-1; D is ambiguous. The germline V gene encodes CDR1 LNHNV and CDR2 YYDKDF (reference sequence). Trimming shortened V by 5 bases and J by 4 bases, and 9 bases separated the two germline ends. The CDR3 covers 13 residues.

V and J are TRBV14 and TRBJ2-7; 9 positions match TRBD1. Germline lookup yields CDR1 SGHDN and CDR2 FVKESK. The J segment lost 4 bases and the V segment lost 4 bases, leaving 8 bases of the junction unmatched. The CDR3 has 15 amino acids. CDR3 region: CASSRAGTGRYEQYF. As DNA, the CDR3 is TGTGCCAGCAGCCGGGCCGGGACAGGGAGATACGAGCAGTACTTC.

This chain links TRBV28 with TRBJ2-3; TRBD2 matches 14 bases. V lost 2 bases to trimming and J lost 0 bases; unmatched junction nucleotides: 7. Germline-derived CDR1 and CDR2 are MDHEN and SYDVKM. The CDR3 runs to 19 residues. The CDR3 DNA is TGTGCCAGCAGTTTAGGACTAGCGGGAGGAGGAACTAGCACAGATACGCAGTATTTT. This encodes CASSLGLAGGGTSTDTQYF.

This clone was recorded once. The V gene is TRBV28, the J gene TRBJ2-7, with D uncertain. Germline assignment: CDR1 MDHEN and CDR2 SYDVKM. Between the trimmed V and J ends, which lost 6 bases and 4 bases, there was a span of 16 bases. There are 14 residues in the CDR3. CDR3 nucleotides: TGTGCCAGCAGCCAGACTTCAGTCGAGTACGAGCAGTACTTC. This gives the protein CASSQTSVEYEQYF.

This clone has just a few counts. The chain recombines TRBV7-8 with TRBJ2-1; perhaps TRBD2 as D (6 bases). The CDR3 spans 17 residues. CDR1 is SGHVS, CDR2 FQNEAQ, per germline. V was cut by 0 bases and J by 0 bases, with 12 bases left in between. CDR3 residues: CASSLAPGGSSYNEQFF. DNA for the CDR3: TGTGCCAGCAGCTTAGCCCCCGGGGGTAGCTCCTACAATGAGCAGTTCTTC. Supplemented by reference TRBV7-8 and TRBJ2-1, the full variable domain reads GAGVSQSPRYKVAKRGQDVALRCDPISGHVSLFWYQQALGQGPEFLTYFQNEAQLDKSGLPSDRFFAERPEGSVSTLKIQRTQQEDSAVYLCASSLAPGGSSYNEQFFGPGTRLTVL.

CDR3 region: CASSPRLAPGDTQYF. DNA for the CDR3: TGTGCCAGCTCACCACGACTAGCGCCGGGGGATACGCAGTATTTT. This chain connects TRBV18 to TRBJ2-3; 8 positions match TRBD2. The J segment lost 6 bases and the V segment lost 1 base, leaving 6 bases of the junction unmatched. This CDR3 comprises 15 residues. Germline CDR1 KGHSH, CDR2 LQKENI.

This clone was picked up one time. The V gene is TRBV28, the J gene TRBJ2-7, with TRBD1 as a possible D gene (5 bases). Trimming stripped 6 bases from V and 3 bases from J, with 12 bases between. This CDR3 region has 13 residues. The germline V gene encodes CDR1 MDHEN and CDR2 SYDVKM. The chain's CDR3 is CASRDPDNYEQYF. For the CDR3, the DNA is TGTGCCAGCAGAGACCCGGACAACTACGAGCAGTACTTC.

V and J are TRBV2 and TRBJ1-4; D possibly corresponds to TRBD1 (6 bases). The V gene lost 6 bases and the J gene lost 0 bases, with 11 bases spanning the gap. Germline V gene data show CDR1 as SNHLY and CDR2 as FYNNEI. This CDR3 is 15 amino acids long. The CDR3 loop reads CASRLTGPTNEKLFF. As DNA, the CDR3 is TGTGCCAGCAGACTGACAGGACCAACTAATGAAAAACTGTTTTTT.

This clone came up a few times. The chain uses TRBV28 and TRBJ1-2; 8 nucleotides match TRBD1. The CDR3 extends over 16 amino acids. Germline V gene sequence: CDR1 MDHEN, CDR2 SYDVKM. Germline trimming cut 5 bases from V and 0 bases from J; bases unmatched to any gene: 8. The CDR3 DNA reads TGTGCCAGCAGTACCACTCGACAGGGGACTAACTATGGCTACACCTTC. It encodes CASSTTRQGTNYGYTF.

J is TRBJ2-7 and V is TRBV4-3; 9 bases line up with TRBD2. Germline assignment: CDR1 LGHNA and CDR2 YSLEER. CDR3 length: 15 residues. Trimming cost V 3 bases and J 2 bases; bases outside gene matches: 5. CDR3 coding DNA: TGCGCCAGCAGCCAGGGACTAGCAGGGACCTACGAGCAGTACTTC. Its translation: CASSQGLAGTYEQYF.

The J gene is TRBJ1-5, the V gene TRBV28; D possibly corresponds to TRBD1 (5 bases). Trimming shortened V by 6 bases and J by 6 bases, and 9 bases separated the two germline ends. The CDR3 length is 12 residues. Germline loops: CDR1 MDHEN, CDR2 SYDVKM. In nucleotides, the CDR3 is TGTGCCAGCAGGACAGAACTTCAGCCCCAGCATTTT. The encoded protein is CASRTELQPQHF.

This chain joins TRBV14 and TRBJ2-7, with TRBD2 identical over 7 bases. The CDR3 length is 17 residues. With 1 base clipped from V and 0 bases from J, the junction kept 9 bases outside the gene matches. Germline-derived CDR1 and CDR2 are SGHDN and FVKESK. The CDR3 region is CASSQGPPGLPSYEQYF. CDR3 DNA sequence: TGTGCCAGCAGCCAAGGGCCCCCGGGACTACCCTCCTACGAGCAGTACTTC.

This clone was seen only a few times. The chain is built from TRBV27 and TRBJ2-7, with D perhaps matching TRBD2 (6 bases). V lost 4 bases, J lost 4 bases, and 14 bases lay in between. Per the germline V gene, CDR1 is MNHEY and CDR2 is SMNVEV (reference sequence). This CDR3 region has 14 residues. CDR3 protein: CASSSRGNKYEQYF. CDR3 DNA sequence: TGTGCCAGCAGTTCCCGCGGGAACAAATACGAGCAGTACTTC.

The rearrangement joins TRBV5-6 to TRBJ2-1; 8 nucleotides agree with TRBD2. Germline assignment: CDR1 SGHDT and CDR2 YYEEEE. J was trimmed by 5 bases and V by 4 bases; bases with no gene match: 8. The CDR3 has 15 amino acids. The CDR3 spells CASSRGGRPDNEQFF. The CDR3 nucleotides are TGTGCCAGCAGCCGGGGGGGGCGCCCCGACAATGAGCAGTTCTTC.

This clone came up a few times. The V call is TRBV18, the J call TRBJ1-1; TRBD1 might be the D (6 bases). The CDR3 is 14 residues long. Germline CDR1 is KGHSH and CDR2 is LQKENI. The V and J ends lost 5 bases and 10 bases respectively, with 20 bases between them. The CDR3 coding sequence is TGTGCCAGCTCAACCGACCGAACCCGACAGGTAGCTTTCTTT. Amino acids: CASSTDRTRQVAFF.

The chain recombines TRBV6-5 with TRBJ1-2; TRBD1 matches 8 bases. The CDR3 loop spans 13 amino acids. The germline V gene encodes CDR1 MNHEY and CDR2 SVGAGI. Trimming took 1 base from V and 6 from J; bases not matched to a gene: 1. This CDR3 reads CASSYLTGDGYTF. In DNA form, the CDR3 reads TGTGCCAGCAGTTACTTGACAGGGGATGGCTACACCTTC.

This clone occurred once. The chain carries TRBV2 and TRBJ2-5; 9 bases match TRBD1. The J call may be incorrect, as the DNA end agrees better with TRBJ2-7. Germline V gives CDR1 SNHLY, CDR2 FYNNEI. This CDR3 has 14 residues. CDR3 nucleotide sequence: TGTGCCAGCGGGGGAAGGACAGGGGTCTACGAGCAGTACTTC. It specifies CASGGRTGVYEQYF.

The rearrangement joins TRBV27 to TRBJ2-5; 7 bases align to TRBD1. The CDR3 covers 14 residues. V lost 4 bases and J lost 4; bases outside the gene matches: 6. Per germline, CDR1 MNHEY and CDR2 SMNVEV (reference sequence). CDR3 in amino acids: CASSWTGRPETQYF. As DNA, the CDR3 is TGTGCCAGCAGTTGGACAGGCCGACCAGAGACCCAGTACTTC.

Only a few counts were recorded for this clone. The DNA for the CDR3 is TGTGCCAGTAGTAACCCCAGGTGGACTGGTGAAAAACTGTTTTTT. Translation: CASSNPRWTGEKLFF. The chain is built from TRBV19 and TRBJ1-4, with D hard to call. The length of the CDR3 is 15 residues. Germline CDR1 and CDR2: LNHDA and SQIVND (reference sequence). V lost 4 bases to trimming and J lost 7 bases, with 16 bases between them. The entire variable domain, with the rest obtained from reference TRBV19 and TRBJ1-4, is as follows: DGGITQSPKYLFRKEGQNVTLSCEQNLNHDAMYWYRQDPGQGLRLIYYSQIVNDFQKGDIAEGYSVSREKKESFPLTVTSAQKNPTAFYLCASSNPRWTGEKLFFGSGTQLSVL.